This section outlines one T cell receptor (beta chain) sequence together with its context. Its antigen is unidentified. This entry comes from a study of shared clonotypes between healthy human individuals. Whole-study context: Participating donors consisted of a couple of women and a few men aged 18 to 49. Findings of the study overall: About 5% of naive CD4 clonotypes were shared across four donors. Large sequencing depth failed to make sorted-subset sequencing complete, rarefaction showed.

Unmatched junction bases numbered 13, after V lost 6 bases and J lost 5 bases. From germline, CDR1 is ENHRY and CDR2 SYGVKD. The CDR3 runs to 17 residues. At a deep level, the assay was run. TCRdb keeps only in-frame clones here, not all; method: immunoSEQ multiplex PCR. This sample carries roughly 2.6 million clones, approximately 94% of them seen once, and the ten largest clones take about 0.13%. This chain uses TRBV10-3 with TRBJ2-5, with TRBD1 identical over 12 bases. The origin of this receptor is a man aged 18 to 35 in good health. The specimen was naive CD4+ T cells sorted from blood. The subset is: CD45RA+ positively selected. The chain's CDR3 is CAIRGRGQGAQKETQYF. CDR3 bases: TGTGCCATCAGGGGTCGGGGACAGGGGGCGCAGAAGGAGACCCAGTACTTC.